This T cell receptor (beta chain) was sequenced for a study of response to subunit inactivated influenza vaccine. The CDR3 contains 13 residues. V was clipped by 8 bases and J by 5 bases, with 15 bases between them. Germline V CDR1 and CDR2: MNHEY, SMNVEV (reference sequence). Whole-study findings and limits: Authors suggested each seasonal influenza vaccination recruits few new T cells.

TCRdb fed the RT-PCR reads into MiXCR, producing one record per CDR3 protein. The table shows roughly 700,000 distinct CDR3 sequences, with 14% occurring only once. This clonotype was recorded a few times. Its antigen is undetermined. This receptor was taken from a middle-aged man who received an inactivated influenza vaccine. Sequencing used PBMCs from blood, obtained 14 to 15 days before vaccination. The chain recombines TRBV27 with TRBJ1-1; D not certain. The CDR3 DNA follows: TGTGCCAGCGTGTCGACGGGGAGGACTGAAGCTTTCTTT. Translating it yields CASVSTGRTEAFF.